This T cell receptor (beta chain) derives from a study of blood T cell repertoires in COVID-19. V lost 6 bases and J lost 8, with 14 bases in between. The CDR3 extends over 14 amino acids. Germline V gene data show CDR1 as SGHNT and CDR2 as YENEEA. Authors' methods: Estimation of nucleated cell counts relied on the amplification of reference gene primers. Sequencing was performed with immunoSEQ multiplex PCR; in TCRdb, only in-frame clones are kept and a portion is missing. From that table come the V and J calls and clone size; the DNA was used to work out D and trimming. The data contain 89,000 or so clones, around 96% of them singletons.

Sequenced: peripheral blood. The sequence was obtained from a human donor with active COVID-19. The donor label of this sample is uncertain. This chain joins TRBV11-3 and TRBJ1-6; perhaps TRBD1 as D (5 bases). CDR3 region: CASRSEGHDSPLHF. Written as DNA, the CDR3 is TGTGCCAGCAGATCGGAGGGGCATGATTCACCCCTCCACTTT.